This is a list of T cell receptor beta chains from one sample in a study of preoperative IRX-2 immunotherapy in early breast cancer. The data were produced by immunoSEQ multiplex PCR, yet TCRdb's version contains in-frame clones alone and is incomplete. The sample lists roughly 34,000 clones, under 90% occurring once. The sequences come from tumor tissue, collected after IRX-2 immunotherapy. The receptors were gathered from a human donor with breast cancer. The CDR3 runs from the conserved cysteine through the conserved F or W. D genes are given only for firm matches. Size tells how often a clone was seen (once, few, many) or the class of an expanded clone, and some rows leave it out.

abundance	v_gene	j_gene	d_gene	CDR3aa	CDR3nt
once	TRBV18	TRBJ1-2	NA	CASSPQSTGGYGYTF	TGTGCCAGCTCACCGCAAAGCACGGGGGGCTATGGCTACACCTTC
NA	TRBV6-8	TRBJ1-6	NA	CASTTGRGWLSPLHF	TGTGCCAGCACCACCGGAAGGGGCTGGCTCTCACCCCTCCACTTT
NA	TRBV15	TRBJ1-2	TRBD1	CATSRDRSSYSYGYTF	TGTGCCACCAGCAGGGACAGGTCCTCCTACTCCTATGGCTACACCTTC
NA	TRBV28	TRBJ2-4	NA	CASSSPAEIQYF	TGTGCCAGCAGTTCCCCGGCCGAGATTCAGTACTTC
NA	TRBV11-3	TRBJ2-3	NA	CASSRGTGNTDTQYF	TGTGCCAGCAGCCGAGGGACTGGAAACACAGATACGCAGTATTTT
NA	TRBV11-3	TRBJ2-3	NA	CASSFRRDGDTQYF	TGTGCCAGCAGCTTTAGGCGGGATGGAGATACGCAGTATTTT
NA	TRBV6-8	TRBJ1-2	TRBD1	CASSVPIRDREYGYTF	TGTGCCAGCAGTGTCCCTATTCGGGACAGAGAGTATGGCTACACCTTC
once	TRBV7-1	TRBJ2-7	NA	CVSSLGPNPVSEQYF	TGTGTCAGCAGCTTAGGACCCAACCCTGTATCCGAGCAGTACTTC
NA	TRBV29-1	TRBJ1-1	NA	CSVEVYRNTEAFF	TGCAGCGTTGAAGTCTACCGGAACACTGAAGCTTTCTTT
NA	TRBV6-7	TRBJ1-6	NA	CATGGGTPLHF	TGTGCCACCGGGGGAGGGACACCCCTCCACTTT
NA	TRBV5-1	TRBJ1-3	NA	CASSLGTGLSGNTIYF	TGCGCCAGCAGCTTGGGAACAGGGCTCTCTGGAAACACCATATATTTT
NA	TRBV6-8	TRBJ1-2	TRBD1	CASRPGQGARFYGYTF	TGTGCCAGCAGACCTGGACAGGGGGCGCGTTTCTATGGCTACACCTTC
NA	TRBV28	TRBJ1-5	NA	CASSFSSGEGDNQPQHF	TGTGCCAGCAGTTTCTCCTCGGGGGAGGGGGACAATCAGCCCCAGCATTTT
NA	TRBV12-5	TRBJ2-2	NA	CASGLRGAGGELFF	TGTGCTAGTGGTTTGAGGGGAGCGGGCGGGGAGCTGTTTTTT
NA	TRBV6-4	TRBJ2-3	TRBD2	CASSETSGGVWTDTQYF	TGTGCCAGCAGTGAGACTAGCGGGGGGGTTTGGACAGATACGCAGTATTTT
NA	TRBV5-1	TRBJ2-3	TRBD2	CASSTLGLAGTDTQYF	TGCGCCAGCAGCACCCTCGGACTAGCGGGAACAGATACGCAGTATTTT
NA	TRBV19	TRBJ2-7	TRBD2	CASRNWDYPYEQYF	TGTGCCAGTAGGAACTGGGACTACCCCTACGAGCAGTACTTC
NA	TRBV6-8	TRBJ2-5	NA	CASSATGRETQYF	TGTGCCAGCAGCGCTACAGGGCGGGAGACCCAGTACTTC
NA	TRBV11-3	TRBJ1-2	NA	CASSLGQGGTGGYTF	TGTGCCAGCAGCTTAGGGCAGGGAGGTACCGGGGGCTACACCTTC
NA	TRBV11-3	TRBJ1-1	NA	CASSFGGWNTEAFF	TGTGCCAGCAGCTTTGGGGGGTGGAACACTGAAGCTTTCTTT
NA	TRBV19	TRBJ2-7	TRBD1	CASNSPGQGTYEQYF	TGTGCCAGTAACTCACCGGGACAGGGAACCTACGAGCAGTACTTC
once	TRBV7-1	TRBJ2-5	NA	CASSLVGIETQYF	TGTGCCAGCAGCTTAGTAGGGATCGAGACCCAGTACTTC
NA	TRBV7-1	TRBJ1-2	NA	CASSQEGLRGFANYGYTF	TGTGCCAGCAGCCAAGAGGGGCTCAGGGGATTCGCTAACTATGGCTACACCTTC
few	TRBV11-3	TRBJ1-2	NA	CASSLVSGGGSGYTF	TGTGCCAGCAGCTTAGTATCGGGGGGCGGTAGTGGCTACACCTTC
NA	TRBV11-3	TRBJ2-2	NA	CASSRRGGAGELFF	TGTGCCAGCAGCCGTCGAGGGGGGGCCGGGGAGCTGTTTTTT
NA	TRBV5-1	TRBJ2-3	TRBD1	CASSSRQGISTDTQYF	TGCGCCAGCAGCTCAAGACAGGGGATAAGCACAGATACGCAGTATTTT
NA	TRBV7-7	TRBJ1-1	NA	CASSSWTKVNTEAFF	TGTGCCAGCAGCTCATGGACAAAGGTGAACACTGAAGCTTTCTTT
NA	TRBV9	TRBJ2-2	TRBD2	CASSVVSSGANTGELFF	TGTGCCAGCAGCGTAGTGAGCAGCGGGGCGAACACCGGGGAGCTGTTTTTT
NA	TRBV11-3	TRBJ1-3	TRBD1	CASSIDRGSGNTIYF	TGTGCCAGCAGCATAGACAGGGGATCTGGAAACACCATATATTTT
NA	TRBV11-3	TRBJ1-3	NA	CASSFGVGTGNTIYF	TGTGCCAGCAGCTTTGGGGTGGGGACTGGAAACACCATATATTTT
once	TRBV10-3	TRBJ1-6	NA	CAISEQGYSPLHF	TGTGCCATCAGTGAGCAGGGCTATTCACCCCTCCACTTT
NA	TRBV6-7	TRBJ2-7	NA	CASSYLGDEQYF	TGTGCCAGCAGTTACCTTGGCGACGAGCAGTACTTC
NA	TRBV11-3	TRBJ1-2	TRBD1	CASSLFGTGVNGYTF	TGTGCCAGCAGCTTGTTCGGGACAGGGGTTAATGGCTACACCTTC
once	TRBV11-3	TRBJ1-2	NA	CASSFLGRFNENTF	TGTGCCAGCAGCTTTCTGGGCAGGTTTAATGAAAACACCTTC
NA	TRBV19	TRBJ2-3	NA	CASSIDQGDTQYF	TGTGCCAGTAGTATAGATCAGGGAGATACGCAGTATTTT
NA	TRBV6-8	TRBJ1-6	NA	CASSEYRENSPLHF	TGTGCCAGCAGTGAGTACAGGGAGAATTCACCCCTCCACTTT
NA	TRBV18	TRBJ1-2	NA	CASSPPGLQDYGYTF	TGTGCCAGCTCACCACCGGGACTTCAGGACTATGGCTACACCTTC
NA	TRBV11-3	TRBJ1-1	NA	CASSLVGFVSVAFF	TGTGCCAGCAGCCTTGTGGGTTTTGTCTCGGTGGCTTTCTTT
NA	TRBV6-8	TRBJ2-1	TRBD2	CASSRLAGYNEQFF	TGTGCCAGCAGTCGGCTAGCGGGATACAATGAGCAGTTCTTC
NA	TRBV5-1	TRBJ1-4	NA	CASSSEDLREKLFF	TGCGCCAGCAGCTCGGAGGACCTGAGGGAAAAACTGTTTTTT
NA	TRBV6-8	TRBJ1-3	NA	CASLTDSGNTIYF	TGTGCCAGTTTGACAGACTCTGGAAACACCATATATTTT
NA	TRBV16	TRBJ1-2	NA	CASSQSTATTYGYTF	TGTGCCAGCAGCCAATCCACAGCCACAACCTATGGCTACACCTTC
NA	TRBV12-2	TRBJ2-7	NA	CASRLAGDLAGLYEQYF	TGTGCAAGTCGCTTAGCGGGGGACCTAGCGGGGCTCTACGAGCAGTACTTC
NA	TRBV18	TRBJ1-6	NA	CASSPEQGQNSPLHF	TGTGCCAGCTCACCAGAACAGGGACAAAATTCACCCCTCCACTTT
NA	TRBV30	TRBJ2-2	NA	CAWSLVQTGELFF	TGTGCCTGGAGTTTAGTACAGACCGGGGAGCTGTTTTTT
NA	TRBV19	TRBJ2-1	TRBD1	CASRGQGFYNEQFF	TGTGCCAGTAGAGGACAGGGGTTCTACAATGAGCAGTTCTTC
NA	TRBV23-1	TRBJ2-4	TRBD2	CASSQDPSGGPLNIQYF	TGCGCCAGCAGCCAGGATCCTAGCGGGGGGCCGTTAAACATTCAGTACTTC
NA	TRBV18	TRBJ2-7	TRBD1	CASSPPIGTGAYEQYF	TGTGCCAGCTCACCACCGATCGGGACAGGGGCCTACGAGCAGTACTTC
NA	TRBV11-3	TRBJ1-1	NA	CASSPVGGRLNTEAFF	TGTGCCAGCAGCCCGGTTGGGGGGCGGTTAAACACTGAAGCTTTCTTT
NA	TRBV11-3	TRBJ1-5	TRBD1	CASSKRQGSEQPQHF	TGTGCCAGCAGCAAGAGACAGGGGTCGGAGCAGCCCCAGCATTTT
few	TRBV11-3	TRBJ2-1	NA	CASSRVGLAGEQFF	TGTGCCAGCAGCAGGGTGGGGCTAGCAGGCGAGCAGTTCTTC
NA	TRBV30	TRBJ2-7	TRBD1	CAWNPGQGVYEQYF	TGTGCCTGGAACCCGGGACAGGGGGTCTACGAGCAGTACTTC
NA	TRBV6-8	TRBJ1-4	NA	CASSYRGAEGEKLFF	TGTGCCAGCAGTTATCGAGGGGCTGAGGGGGAAAAACTGTTTTTT
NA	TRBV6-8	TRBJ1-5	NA	CASRITDNQPQHF	TGTGCCAGCAGAATAACAGACAATCAGCCCCAGCATTTT
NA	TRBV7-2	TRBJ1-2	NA	CASRIGQSYGYTF	TGTGCCAGCAGGATCGGACAGAGCTATGGCTACACCTTC
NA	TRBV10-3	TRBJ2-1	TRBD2	CAISEPGLAGHEQFF	TGTGCCATCAGTGAGCCAGGACTAGCGGGCCATGAGCAGTTCTTC
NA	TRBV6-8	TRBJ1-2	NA	CASSLAGAQTNYGYTF	TGTGCCAGCAGTCTTGCAGGGGCCCAAACTAACTATGGCTACACCTTC
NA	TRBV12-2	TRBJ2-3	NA	CATSAGVGTDTQYF	TGTGCCACCTCAGCGGGGGTTGGGACAGATACGCAGTATTTT
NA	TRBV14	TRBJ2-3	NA	CASSQIPGGTQYF	TGTGCCAGCAGCCAAATCCCAGGAGGTACGCAGTATTTT